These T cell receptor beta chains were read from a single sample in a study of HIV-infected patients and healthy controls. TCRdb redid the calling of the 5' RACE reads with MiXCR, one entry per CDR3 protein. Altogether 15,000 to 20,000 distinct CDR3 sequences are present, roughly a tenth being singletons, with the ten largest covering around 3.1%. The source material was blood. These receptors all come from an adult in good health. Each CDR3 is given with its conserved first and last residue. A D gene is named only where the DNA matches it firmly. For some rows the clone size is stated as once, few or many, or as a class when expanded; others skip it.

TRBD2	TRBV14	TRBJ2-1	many	TGTGCCAGCAGCTTCCCCGGGACTAGGAGAAATGAGCAGTTCTTC	CASSFPGTRRNEQFF
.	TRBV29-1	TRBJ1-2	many	TGCAGCGTTGAAGACGCGGGCTACACCTTC	CSVEDAGYTF
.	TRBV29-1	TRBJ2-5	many	TGCAGCCCTAAGGTCGTTGGGGATGAGACCCAGTACTTC	CSPKVVGDETQYF
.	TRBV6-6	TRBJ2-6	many	TGTGCCAGCAGCCAACAGGGCTCTGGGGCCAACGTCCTGACTTTC	CASSQQGSGANVLTF
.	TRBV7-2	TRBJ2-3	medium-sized	TGTGCCAGCAGCTTAGGGGGCCCGGGATCAGGTGGAGATACGCAGTATTTT	CASSLGGPGSGGDTQYF
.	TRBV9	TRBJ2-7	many	TGTGCCAGCAGCGTAACCGGGACCAGCTACGAGCAGTACTTC	CASSVTGTSYEQYF
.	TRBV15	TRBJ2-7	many	TGTGCCACCAGCAGAGATGGGGGTCGTTCCTACGAGCAGTACTTC	CATSRDGGRSYEQYF
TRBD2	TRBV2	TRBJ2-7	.	TGTGCCGGAAATACGGGAGGGCCGGACTACGAGCAGTACTTC	CAGNTGGPDYEQYF
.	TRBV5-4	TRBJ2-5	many	TGTGCCAGCAGCCTTGAGACCCAAGAGACCCAGTACTTC	CASSLETQETQYF
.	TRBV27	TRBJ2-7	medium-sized	TGTGCCAGCAGTCCCTCGGACGGCCCCCGGCTCGAGCAGTACTTC	CASSPSDGPRLEQYF
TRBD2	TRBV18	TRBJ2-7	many	TGTGCCAGCTCACCACAGGGAACTAGCGGGGGAGCCTACGAGCAGTACTTC	CASSPQGTSGGAYEQYF
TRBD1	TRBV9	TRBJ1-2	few	TGTGCCACCTCCGGAGGGGGCGGCTACACCTTC	CATSGGGGYTF